Presented here are 28 T cell receptor beta chains from one specimen sequenced in a study of T-cell reconstitution after alpha-beta-depleted transplantation in children. Unique molecular identifiers featured in how the TCRbeta library was prepared. TCRdb recomputed calls from the PCR reads with MiXCR, one row per CDR3 protein. The sample has more than 200,000 distinct CDR3 sequences, about 24% seen once. This specimen consisted of PBMCs, mostly from graft donor cells, obtained 360 days after TCRalphabeta/CD19-depleted stem cell transplant. The receptors were sampled from a female patient aged 2-15 years who had a stem cell transplant for congenital amegakaryocytic thrombocytopenia, so the T cells may come from the graft donor.

This CDR3 reads CASSLVGKPNEKLFF. CDR3 sequence (DNA): TGTGCCAGCAGTTTAGTAGGGAAACCTAATGAAAAACTGTTTTTT. V usage is TRBV12-3 or TRBV12-4 and J usage is TRBJ1-4; unclear D gene. The V end lost 1 base, the J end lost 3 bases, and 9 bases lay between the germline ends. There are 15 residues in the CDR3.

The chain couples TRBV5-1 to TRBJ2-3; TRBD2 agrees at 13 bases. Germline CDR1 and CDR2: SGHRS and YFSETQ. The CDR3 contains 21 residues. J gave up 2 bases and V 1 base, and 16 bases lay outside the gene matches. CDR3 in DNA: TGCGCCAGCAGCTTGTGGGGCGGGACTAGCGGGGAGATTAAGACCACAGATACGCAGTATTTT. Encoded protein: CASSLWGGTSGEIKTTDTQYF.

The CDR3 nucleotides read TGCGCCAGCAGCTTGTCTCCCTCGACTAGCGGGGGAGAGACCCAGTACTTC. Its protein is CASSLSPSTSGGETQYF. The J gene is TRBJ2-5, the V gene TRBV5-1; 12 bases are shared with TRBD2. V was clipped by 1 base and J by 4 bases; unmatched bases: 8. In germline, CDR1 is SGHRS, CDR2 YFSETQ. The CDR3 has 17 amino acids. The complete variable domain, with remaining parts taken from reference TRBV5-1 and TRBJ2-5, reads KAGVTQTPRYLIKTRGQQVTLSCSPISGHRSVSWYQQTPGQGLQFLFEYFSETQRNKGNFPGRFSGRQFSNSRSEMNVSTLELGDSALYLCASSLSPSTSGGETQYFGPGTRLLVL.

The chain has TRBV3-1 and TRBJ1-6, with D possibly TRBD1 on 6 matching bases. The CDR3 runs 18 residues. Trimming removed 1 base at V and 0 bases at J, with 13 bases between. Germline lookup yields CDR1 LGHDT and CDR2 YNNKEL (reference sequence). CDR3 nucleotide sequence: TGTGCCAGCAGCCAAGTGGTGATGGACAGCTCCTATAATTCACCCCTCCACTTT. Encoded protein: CASSQVVMDSSYNSPLHF.

The V gene is TRBV10-3, the J gene TRBJ2-5; possibly TRBD1 for D (6 bases). The V gene's germline CDR1 is ENHRY and CDR2 SYGVKD. With 10 bases removed from V and 5 bases from J, the gap between germline ends came to 14 bases. The CDR3 totals 12 residues. Here the CDR3 DNA reads TGTGCCACCAAGGACAGCTCCGAGACCCAGTACTTC. Translating gives CATKDSSETQYF.

J is TRBJ2-3 and V is TRBV3-1, with TRBD2 matching 8 bases. The CDR3 consists of 17 residues. V lost 2 bases, J lost 3 bases, and 10 bases stayed unmatched. Germline CDR1 is LGHDT and CDR2 is YNNKEL (reference sequence). The CDR3 bases are TGTGCCAGCAGCCAAAATCCGGGGGGGCCTTGGACAGATACGCAGTATTTT. Residues: CASSQNPGGPWTDTQYF.

This clonotype was seen a handful of times. The chain carries TRBV27 and TRBJ1-1; tentatively, D is TRBD1 (5 bases). The germline V gene has CDR1 MNHEY and CDR2 SMNVEV (reference sequence). The CDR3 extends over 14 amino acids. V gave up 3 bases and J gave up 5 bases, with 13 bases separating them. The CDR3 sequence: CASSFGGGVTEAFF. In DNA form, the CDR3 reads TGTGCCAGCAGTTTCGGGGGGGGAGTGACTGAAGCTTTCTTT.

The V gene is TRBV20-1, the J gene TRBJ2-3; D not certain. The CDR3 is made up of 13 amino acids. The V end lost 3 bases, the J end lost 2 bases, and 9 bases lay between the germline ends. Germline lookup yields CDR1 DFQATT and CDR2 SNEGSKA (reference sequence). This chain's CDR3 is CSASLEVTDTQYF. In nucleotides, the CDR3 is TGCAGTGCTAGTCTTGAGGTCACAGATACGCAGTATTTT.

The rearrangement uses TRBV28 and TRBJ2-1; TRBD2 might be the D (6 bases). V shed 5 bases and J shed 2 bases, with 16 bases lying between them. CDR3 length: 16 amino acids. The germline CDR1 and CDR2 sequences are MDHEN and SYDVKM. DNA for the CDR3: TGTGCCAGCAGTACATCACCGACTAGAACCTACAATGAGCAGTTCTTC. Protein product: CASSTSPTRTYNEQFF.

V gene TRBV10-3 combines with J gene TRBJ2-7, with 8 bases fitting TRBD2. The CDR3 loop spans 14 amino acids. Unmatched junction bases numbered 2, after V lost 4 bases and J lost 0 bases. CDR1 ENHRY and CDR2 SYGVKD come from the germline V gene. This CDR3 is CAISGRGDSYEQYF. DNA of the CDR3: TGTGCCATCAGTGGGCGGGGGGACTCCTACGAGCAGTACTTC.

For the CDR3, the DNA is TGTGCCAGCAGACAGGGTACCTACAATGAGCAGTTCTTC. It specifies CASRQGTYNEQFF. The chain combines TRBV6-2 or TRBV6-3 with TRBJ2-1; D perhaps matches TRBD1 (6 bases). The CDR3 totals 13 residues. Germline values: CDR1 MNHEY, CDR2 SVGEGT. V shed 6 bases and J shed 2 bases, with 8 bases lying between them.

The chain has TRBV6-2 or TRBV6-3 and TRBJ2-7; TRBD2 agrees at 7 bases. With V trimmed by 8 bases and J by 3 bases, 7 bases remained unmatched. The germline V gene encodes CDR1 MNHEY and CDR2 SVGEGT. This CDR3 region has 13 residues. CDR3 in DNA: TGTGCCAGCGTTTGGGGGGAGGGCTACGAGCAGTACTTC. This translates into CASVWGEGYEQYF.

The chain recombines TRBV21-1 with TRBJ2-3; TRBD2 is taken as the D call from the table, unchecked against the DNA. TRBV21-1 is a pseudogene segment. The CDR3 is 16 amino acids. CDR3: CASRGLSGRGTDTQYF. The CDR3 coding sequence is TGTGCCAGCAGGGGTTTGTCGGGTAGGGGCACAGATACGCAGTATTTT.

This clonotype occurred a few times. An end of the junction differs from the germline gene, which may be a read error. The chain joins TRBV28 to TRBJ2-3; D ambiguous. CDR1 MDHEN and CDR2 SYDVKM come from the germline V gene. The CDR3 spans 12 residues. The CDR3 coding sequence is TGTGCCAGCAGTTTAGGTCGTCAGGCAAAGGTTTTT. Amino acid sequence: CASSLGRQAKVF.

The rearrangement joins TRBV10-3 to TRBJ2-7; 9 bases fit TRBD2. The germline V gene has CDR1 ENHRY and CDR2 SYGVKD. The CDR3 is 13 amino acids. V shed 10 bases, J shed 4 bases, and the junction held 8 bases outside the gene matches. CDR3 loop: CATGTSIPYEQYF. As DNA, the CDR3 is TGTGCCACCGGGACTAGCATACCATACGAGCAGTACTTC.

This clonotype occurred many times. The chain is built from TRBV5-1 and TRBJ2-7, with D possibly matching TRBD1 (6 bases). From germline, CDR1 is SGHRS and CDR2 YFSETQ. This CDR3 region has 15 residues. V shed 0 bases and J shed 4 bases, with 14 bases lying between them. CDR3 DNA: TGCGCCAGCAGCTTGGTGGGGGCAGGAGGTTACGAGCAGTACTTC. Residues: CASSLVGAGGYEQYF.

This clonotype appeared a single time. CDR3 residues: CASSLGRQGRTGELFF. As DNA, the CDR3 is TGCGCCAGCAGCCTGGGGCGACAGGGGCGGACTGGGGAGCTGTTTTTT. J is TRBJ2-2 and V is TRBV5-1; 8 nucleotides align to TRBD1. Germline V gives CDR1 SGHRS, CDR2 YFSETQ. Unmatched junction bases numbered 13, after V lost 4 bases and J lost 8 bases. The CDR3 sequence is 16 residues long.

The chain has TRBV20-1 and TRBJ1-4; D is uncertain. The CDR3 is 13 amino acids. The V gene lost 6 bases and the J gene lost 0 bases, with 8 bases spanning the gap. Germline V gives CDR1 DFQATT, CDR2 SNEGSKA (reference sequence). The CDR3 bases are TGCAGTGCGCCCGGCGCAACTAATGAAAAACTGTTTTTT. It is translated as CSAPGATNEKLFF.

This sequence joins TRBV4-3 and TRBJ2-3; D is possibly TRBD1 (5 bases). V dropped 0 bases and J dropped 1 base, with 14 bases sitting between them. The CDR3 has 17 amino acids. In germline, CDR1 is LGHNA, CDR2 YSLEER. This CDR3 is CASSQDPPRGGTDTQYF. As DNA, the CDR3 is TGCGCCAGCAGCCAAGATCCTCCTAGGGGCGGCACAGATACGCAGTATTTT.

The table lists this clonotype with a few counts. This chain links TRBV4-1 with TRBJ1-2; D possibly corresponds to TRBD1 (5 bases). The CDR3 consists of 14 residues. V was shortened by 1 base and J by 6 bases, with 12 bases between the two germline ends. Germline assignment: CDR1 MGHRA and CDR2 YSYEKL. CDR3 amino acids: CASSQVLGVDGYTF. DNA of the CDR3: TGCGCCAGCAGCCAAGTTTTAGGGGTCGATGGCTACACCTTC.

V gene TRBV2 combines with J gene TRBJ2-4; no clear D. V shed 2 bases and J shed 0 bases, with 8 bases lying between them. Germline assignment: CDR1 SNHLY and CDR2 FYNNEI. This CDR3 has 15 residues. The CDR3 nucleotides are TGTGCCAGCAGTGAACAGGAATTAGCCAAAAACATTCAGTACTTC. As protein: CASSEQELAKNIQYF.

This clonotype has only a few counts. V and J are TRBV7-9 and TRBJ1-2; D gene ambiguous. Germline V gene data show CDR1 as SEHNR and CDR2 as FQNEAQ (reference sequence). Trimming removed 1 base at V and 7 bases at J, with 7 bases between. The CDR3 spans 12 residues. CDR3 region: CASSLVAGGYTF. The CDR3 DNA is TGTGCCAGCAGCTTAGTGGCGGGTGGCTACACCTTC.

Only a few counts were recorded for this clonotype. V gene TRBV12-3 or TRBV12-4 combines with J gene TRBJ2-1; 8 bases line up with TRBD2. With 5 bases clipped from V and 3 bases from J, the junction kept 9 bases outside the gene matches. The CDR3 is made up of 16 amino acids. Here the CDR3 reads CASSPLAGKGYNEQFF. In DNA, the CDR3 is TGTGCCAGCAGTCCCTTAGCGGGAAAGGGCTACAATGAGCAGTTCTTC.

This clonotype showed up many times. The J gene is TRBJ2-2, the V gene TRBV3-1; D gene uncertain. This CDR3 spans 15 amino acids. CDR1 and CDR2 from the germline V gene are LGHDT and YNNKEL (reference sequence). Trimming removed 2 bases at V and 6 bases at J, with 13 bases between. The CDR3: CASSQQVLPAGELFF. DNA for the CDR3: TGTGCCAGCAGCCAACAGGTGTTACCGGCCGGGGAGCTGTTTTTT.

J is TRBJ2-2 and V is TRBV7-6; 8 nucleotides align to TRBD1. CDR1 is SGHVS and CDR2 is FNYEAQ in the germline V gene. CDR3 size: 15 residues. After removal of 8 bases from V and 1 base from J, the junction contained 6 bases not matched to a gene. DNA for the CDR3: TGTGCCAGCCGGAGGGGGACAGGGAACACCGGGGAGCTGTTTTTT. Translation gives CASRRGTGNTGELFF.

The chain recombines TRBV4-1 with TRBJ2-3; D may be TRBD1 or TRBD2 (6 bases each). This CDR3 comprises 16 residues. V was trimmed by 5 bases and J by 1 base, leaving 16 bases between them. CDR1 and CDR2 from the germline V gene are MGHRA and YSYEKL. In nucleotides, the CDR3 is TGCGCCAGCAGCGATGGAGGGGGGATTGGCACAGATACGCAGTATTTT. This sequence encodes CASSDGGGIGTDTQYF.

A few counts support this clonotype. The rearrangement links TRBV4-2 to TRBJ2-3; D possibly corresponds to TRBD2 (6 bases). CDR3 length: 17 residues. Germline loops: CDR1 LGHNA, CDR2 YNFKEQ. Trimming removed 1 base at V and 2 bases at J, with 16 bases between. CDR3 in amino acids: CASSQGAGTEATDTQYF. CDR3 bases: TGTGCCAGCAGCCAAGGGGCGGGGACTGAGGCCACAGATACGCAGTATTTT.

This chain uses TRBV6-2 or TRBV6-3 with TRBJ2-1, with 8 bases identical to TRBD2. Germline loops: CDR1 MNHEY, CDR2 SVGEGT. V shed 4 bases and J 1 base; nucleotides not matched to a gene: 9. CDR3 length: 17 residues. CDR3 nucleotide sequence: TGTGCCAGCAGTTCGACCGGGGGGGCTAAATCCTACAATGAGCAGTTCTTC. Translating it yields CASSSTGGAKSYNEQFF.